This T cell receptor (beta chain) is from a study of blood T cell repertoires in COVID-19. On the study more broadly: The United States, Italy and Spain provided the acute and convalescent COVID-19 samples.

In the original processing: Counts of nucleated cells, estimated from reference gene primer amplification, were obtained. Only in-frame clones appear in the TCRdb table, and some are missing; sequencing was by immunoSEQ multiplex PCR. That table supplies the V and J calls and clone size; D and trimming were determined from the DNA. Of approximately 200,000 clones listed, about four fifths are singletons. CDR1 and CDR2 from the germline V gene are ENHRY and SYGVKD. Trimming pared 10 bases from V and 1 base from J, leaving 16 bases between. This CDR3 has 14 amino acids. The sample was PBMCs or T cells enriched from blood (not recorded which). This TCR was sampled from a man aged 40-49 years who had recovered from COVID-19. The chain is built from TRBV10-3 and TRBJ1-1, with D perhaps TRBD1 (5 bases). The CDR3 sequence: CATGGVQENTEAFF. Written as DNA, the CDR3 is TGTGCCACCGGAGGGGTGCAGGAGAACACTGAAGCTTTCTTT.